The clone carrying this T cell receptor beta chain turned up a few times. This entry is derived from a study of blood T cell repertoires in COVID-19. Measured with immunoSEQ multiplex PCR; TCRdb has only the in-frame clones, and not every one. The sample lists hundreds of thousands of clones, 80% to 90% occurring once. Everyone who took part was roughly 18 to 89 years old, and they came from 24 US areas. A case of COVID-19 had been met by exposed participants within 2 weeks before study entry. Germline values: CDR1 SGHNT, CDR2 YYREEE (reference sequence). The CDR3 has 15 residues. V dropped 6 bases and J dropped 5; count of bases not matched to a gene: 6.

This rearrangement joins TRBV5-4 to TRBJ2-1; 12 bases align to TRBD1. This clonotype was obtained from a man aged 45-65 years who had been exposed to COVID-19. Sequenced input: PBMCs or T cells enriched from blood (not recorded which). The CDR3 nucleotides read TGTGCCAGCAATCGGGACAGGGGGCAGGACAATGAGCAGTTCTTC. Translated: CASNRDRGQDNEQFF.